Below are 27 T cell receptor beta chains sequenced from a single sample in a study of molecular identifiers for immune sequencing clone quantification (dated 2018 in TCRdb). Libraries were made using PCR. TCRdb shows the sequencer as Illumina HiSeq 4000. The public reads were quality trimmed at Q25 with fastp and then assembled into clones with MiXCR by TCRdb, keeping productive beta chains. Each entry merges the rows of one CDR3 protein and shows their most common DNA and genes. Within this sample are 600,000 to 650,000 distinct CDR3 sequences, with about 20% of them counted one time only. The biggest ten clones account for under 0.95% of the sample. The sequenced sample consisted of naive CD8+ T cells from blood, with Jurkat cell RNA spiked in. The sample's cell subset or site, from its label and the paper: FACS-sorted CD8+CD4-CCR7+CD45RA+ naive T cells. These receptors were taken from a human donor in good health. Some libraries in this study had Jurkat cell RNA spiked in.

In this sample, this clonotype turned up a few times. This chain joins TRBV7-9 and TRBJ2-7; D ambiguous. The V gene's germline CDR1 is SEHNR and CDR2 FQNEAQ (reference sequence). The CDR3 runs 13 residues. Trimming pared 5 bases from V and 2 bases from J, leaving 10 bases between. The CDR3 coding sequence is TGTGCCAGCAGCCCTTCTTTCACCTACGAGCAGTACTTC. Amino acids: CASSPSFTYEQYF. The entire variable domain, with the rest obtained from reference TRBV7-9 and TRBJ2-7, is as follows: DTGVSQNPRHKITKRGQNVTFRCDPISEHNRLYWYRQTLGQGPEFLTYFQNEAQLEKSRLLSDRFSAERPKGSFSTLEIQRTEQGDSAMYLCASSPSFTYEQYFGPGTRLTVT.

This clonotype was observed at least ten times. The chain is built from TRBV9 and TRBJ2-1, with 11 bases lining up with TRBD2. In germline, CDR1 is SGDLS, CDR2 YYNGEE. This CDR3 is 14 amino acids long. Trimming removed 7 bases from V and 5 bases from J; junction bases left unmatched: 5. The DNA for the CDR3 is TGTGCCAGCGAAGGACTAGCGGGTAACAATGAGCAGTTCTTC. It yields the protein CASEGLAGNNEQFF. The full variable domain, its missing parts supplied by reference TRBV9 and TRBJ2-1, is DSGVTQTPKHLITATGQRVTLRCSPRSGDLSVYWYQQSLDQGLQFLIQYYNGEERAKGNILERFSAQQFPDLHSELNLSSLELGDSALYFCASEGLAGNNEQFFGPGTRLTVL.

This clonotype was found many times. V gene TRBV29-1 combines with J gene TRBJ2-4, with no clear D. The CDR3 sequence is 15 residues long. Germline CDR1 reads SQVTM; CDR2 reads ANQGSEA. The V end lost 4 bases, the J end lost 0 bases, and 13 bases lay between the germline ends. The CDR3 bases are TGCAGCGTTGTTGGGGTCCCCATAGCCAAAAACATTCAGTACTTC. Translating gives CSVVGVPIAKNIQYF.

Note on this clonotype: One end of the junction does not line up with germline, which may come from a read error. The genes are TRBV19 and TRBJ1-1; D is perhaps TRBD1 (6 bases). Germline V CDR1 and CDR2: LNHDA, SQIVND (reference sequence). The CDR3 has 14 amino acids. The CDR3 loop is CASSTPTGNTDAFF. The CDR3 nucleotides are TGTGCCAGTAGTACCCCAACAGGGAACACTGATGCTTTCTTT.

Many counts were recorded for this clonotype. The chain is built from TRBV6-2 or TRBV6-3 and TRBJ2-7, with 10 nucleotides matching TRBD1. Trimming cost V 6 bases and J 2 bases; bases outside gene matches: 13. This CDR3 has 17 amino acids. CDR1 and CDR2 (germline): MNHEY, SVGEGT. Here the CDR3 reads CASSLPRGTGDPYEQYF. DNA for the CDR3: TGTGCCAGCAGCCTCCCGCGAGGGACAGGGGATCCCTACGAGCAGTACTTC.

A remark on this clonotype: A much larger clone lies one base from this, so it may be a read error. The CDR3 sequence is CAISGPEGLGQGTDTQYF. The CDR3 DNA reads as TGTGCCATCAGTGGGCCCGAAGGTTTGGGACAGGGCACAGATACGCAGTATTTT. This chain joins TRBV10-3 and TRBJ2-3; 8 nucleotides line up with TRBD1. The CDR3 is made up of 18 amino acids. From germline, CDR1 is ENHRY and CDR2 SYGVKD. V lost 4 bases and J lost 1; bases outside the gene matches: 13.

This clonotype came up many times. This rearrangement joins TRBV7-9 to TRBJ1-1; TRBD1 matches at 11 bases. This CDR3 is 16 amino acids long. Unmatched junction bases numbered 13, after V lost 5 bases and J lost 8 bases. The germline gives CDR1 SEHNR, CDR2 FQNEAQ (reference sequence). CDR3 protein: CASSRPLGQGAGEAFF. The CDR3 DNA reads TGTGCCAGCAGCCGCCCTCTTGGACAGGGGGCAGGAGAAGCTTTCTTT.

The table lists this clonotype with a few counts. V gene TRBV2 combines with J gene TRBJ1-1; 7 bases fit TRBD1. Germline loops: CDR1 SNHLY, CDR2 FYNNEI. CDR3 length: 14 residues. J lost 4 bases, V lost 2 bases, and 4 bases had no gene match. The CDR3 bases are TGTGCCAGCAGTGAAACTTGGACAGGCACTGAAGCTTTCTTT. Protein sequence: CASSETWTGTEAFF.

Many counts were recorded for this clonotype. The chain uses TRBV27 and TRBJ1-1; D may be TRBD1 (6 bases). Germline CDR1 is MNHEY and CDR2 is SMNVEV (reference sequence). The CDR3 is made up of 15 amino acids. Trimming removed 0 bases at V and 6 bases at J, with 14 bases between. The CDR3 region is CASSLSQGLSSEAFF. In DNA, the CDR3 is TGTGCCAGCAGTTTATCCCAGGGGCTCTCCTCTGAAGCTTTCTTT.

This clonotype was seen ten or more times. The rearrangement joins TRBV4-3 to TRBJ1-6, with a weak D call TRBD1 (6 bases). The germline V gene has CDR1 LGHNA and CDR2 YSLEER. The CDR3 length is 16 residues. Trimming pared 0 bases from V and 5 bases from J, leaving 11 bases between. CDR3: CASSQDRAGDNSPLHF. Written as DNA, the CDR3 is TGCGCCAGCAGCCAAGATCGAGCAGGGGATAATTCACCCCTCCACTTT.

This clonotype has at least ten counts. CDR3 amino acids: CAWGAGADTQYF. The DNA for the CDR3 is TGTGCCTGGGGGGCGGGAGCAGATACGCAGTATTTT. The chain carries TRBV30 and TRBJ2-3, with 7 bases matching TRBD2. The germline V gene has CDR1 GTSNPN and CDR2 SVGIG (reference sequence). CDR3 length equals 12 residues. V gave up 5 bases and J gave up 4 bases; unmatched junction bases: 3.

Concerning this clonotype: A much larger clone lies one base from this, so it may be a read error. The genes are TRBV28 and TRBJ1-2; 8 bases align to TRBD1. There are 14 residues in the CDR3. Per the germline V gene, CDR1 is MDHEN and CDR2 is SYDVKM. The V gene end was trimmed by 5 bases and the J gene end by 7 bases; junction bases not matched to a gene: 9. The CDR3: CASSPGTGACGYTF. The CDR3 DNA is TGTGCCAGCAGTCCCGGGACAGGCGCCTGTGGCTACACCTTC.

The rearrangement uses TRBV12-3 or TRBV12-4 and TRBJ1-2; 7 positions agree with TRBD1. V shed 6 bases, J shed 3 bases, and the junction held 4 bases outside the gene matches. CDR3 size: 13 residues. Here the CDR3 DNA reads TGTGCCAGCAGCTCGGGACAGCACTATGGCTACACCTTC. Translation gives CASSSGQHYGYTF.

In this sample, this clonotype turned up many times. V usage is TRBV27 and J usage is TRBJ1-1, with D unclear. In germline, CDR1 is MNHEY, CDR2 SMNVEV (reference sequence). The CDR3 has 14 residues. V was pared by 2 bases and J by 4 bases, with 11 bases between. The CDR3 protein is CASSLRYQSTEAFF. CDR3 nucleotides: TGTGCCAGCAGTTTAAGATATCAGAGCACTGAAGCTTTCTTT.

A few counts support this clonotype. The rearrangement joins TRBV7-2 to TRBJ1-2; maybe TRBD1 (6 bases). The V gene's germline CDR1 is SGHTA and CDR2 FQGNSA. The CDR3 loop spans 15 amino acids. Trimming shortened V by 6 bases and J by 6 bases, and 20 bases separated the two germline ends. The CDR3 DNA reads as TGTGCCAGCAGTTACATCGAGGGGGGTAGAGATGGCTACACCTTC. This codes for CASSYIEGGRDGYTF.

This clonotype was detected a few times. The chain uses TRBV7-6 and TRBJ1-1, with D possibly matching TRBD1 (6 bases). Germline values: CDR1 SGHVS, CDR2 FNYEAQ. Trimming took 4 bases from V and 4 from J, leaving 16 bases between them. This CDR3 contains 15 residues. The CDR3 region is CASSYGGGGPTEAFF. The DNA of the CDR3 is TGTGCCAGCAGCTACGGTGGGGGGGGGCCCACTGAAGCTTTCTTT. The entire variable domain, with the rest obtained from reference TRBV7-6 and TRBJ1-1, is as follows: GAGVSQSPRYKVTKRGQDVALRCDPISGHVSLYWYRQALGQGPEFLTYFNYEAQQDKSGLPNDRFSAERPEGSISTLTIQRTEQRDSAMYRCASSYGGGGPTEAFFGQGTRLTVV.

This clonotype showed up many times. J is TRBJ1-2 and V is TRBV29-1; 7 positions agree with TRBD1. Germline CDR1 reads SQVTM; CDR2 reads ANQGSEA. This CDR3 is 16 amino acids long. J lost 0 bases, V lost 4 bases, and 11 bases had no gene match. CDR3 region: CSVGAEGASANYGYTF. In DNA, the CDR3 is TGCAGCGTTGGAGCCGAGGGGGCGTCGGCTAACTATGGCTACACCTTC.

This clonotype was observed many times. V is TRBV11-3 and J is TRBJ2-3; D is tentatively TRBD1 or TRBD2 (5 bases each). V lost 3 bases to trimming and J lost 4 bases, with 14 bases between them. Germline V gene data show CDR1 as SGHNT and CDR2 as YENEEA. The CDR3 is made up of 15 amino acids. In DNA, the CDR3 is TGTGCCAGCAGCTTCCGGGGACGCATCGCAGATACGCAGTATTTT. Translating gives CASSFRGRIADTQYF.

Remarks on this clonotype: This CDR3 is missing its conserved last phenylalanine or tryptophan, likely due to a read error. The chain couples TRBV6-1 to TRBJ1-1; D remains unclear. Trimming removed 3 bases at V and 4 bases at J, with 6 bases between. Per germline, CDR1 MNHNS and CDR2 SASEGT. The CDR3 runs to 12 residues. Written as DNA, the CDR3 is TGTGCCAGCAGTGAGGGGTTCACTGAAGCTTTCCTT. Encoded protein: CASSEGFTEAFL.

This clonotype was observed many times. The chain links TRBV2 to TRBJ1-2; D perhaps matches TRBD1 (5 bases). Trimming shortened V by 1 base and J by 8 bases, and 17 bases separated the two germline ends. The CDR3 has 15 residues. Germline V gene lookup returns CDR1 SNHLY and CDR2 FYNNEI. The CDR3 bases are TGTGCCAGCAGTGAAGATTTGCCAGGGAGTGACGGCTACACCTTC. Translating gives CASSEDLPGSDGYTF.

This clonotype was seen at least ten times. This chain links TRBV7-9 with TRBJ2-7, with D possibly being TRBD2 (6 bases). The germline V gene has CDR1 SEHNR and CDR2 FQNEAQ (reference sequence). V was cut by 4 bases and J by 6 bases, with 16 bases left in between. The CDR3 spans 14 residues. CDR3 in amino acids: CASSSIGLGGEQYF. As DNA, the CDR3 is TGTGCCAGCAGCTCGATTGGCCTGGGGGGCGAGCAGTACTTC.

This clonotype was recorded only once. One base away lies a much larger clone, so this may be a sequencing read error. The V and J genes are TRBV3-1 and TRBJ2-3; D is ambiguous. V gave up 6 bases and J gave up 1 base, with 14 bases separating them. CDR1 is LGHDT and CDR2 is YNNKEL in the germline V gene (reference sequence). The CDR3 covers 15 residues. The CDR3 nucleotides are TGTGCCAGCAGTGTTAACGGGTCCCGCACAGATACGCAGTATTTT. Translation: CASSVNGSRTDTQYF.

This clonotype has a count of ten or more. This sequence joins TRBV11-2 and TRBJ2-2; tentative D call: TRBD2 (5 bases). Looked up from germline, CDR1 is SGHAT and CDR2 is FQNNGV. CDR3 size: 18 residues. V was cut by 2 bases and J by 2 bases, with 18 bases left in between. This CDR3 is CASSLYGWSGTNTGELFF. The CDR3 region has the DNA TGTGCCAGCAGCTTATATGGATGGAGCGGAACAAACACCGGGGAGCTGTTTTTT.

With respect to this clonotype: This may arise from a read error, as a much more abundant clone is one base away. The chain links TRBV20-1 to TRBJ2-2; D is ambiguous. Germline loops: CDR1 DFQATT, CDR2 SNEGSKA (reference sequence). This CDR3 is 14 amino acids long. As DNA, the CDR3 is TGCAGTGCTAGAGATCGAACCAACACCCGGGAGCTGTTTTTT. Amino acids: CSARDRTNTRELFF.

This clonotype has a count of ten or more. The chain employs TRBV29-1 and TRBJ2-7, with D hard to call. V lost 0 bases and J 5 bases, leaving 8 bases between the germline ends. The CDR3 has 12 amino acids. Germline CDR1 and CDR2: SQVTM and ANQGSEA. The CDR3 DNA is TGCAGCGTTGAAGACTATTTCGACGAGCAGTACTTC. It encodes CSVEDYFDEQYF.

This clonotype was observed a handful of times. The genes are TRBV6-6 and TRBJ2-7; tentative D call: TRBD2 (6 bases). Trimming shortened V by 6 bases and J by 1 base, and 16 bases separated the two germline ends. CDR3 length: 15 residues. The germline CDR1 and CDR2 sequences are MNHNY and SVGAGI (reference sequence). This CDR3 reads CASSPTGGKSYEQYF. The CDR3 bases are TGTGCCAGCAGCCCCACCGGAGGGAAGTCCTACGAGCAGTACTTC.

This clonotype was seen at least ten times. The rearrangement joins TRBV7-9 to TRBJ1-2; no firm D call. Looked up from germline, CDR1 is SEHNR and CDR2 is FQNEAQ (reference sequence). Trimming left V 5 bases short and J 3 bases short, with 16 bases between. The CDR3 spans 15 residues. CDR3 protein: CASSPPSSRHYGYTF. Here the CDR3 DNA reads TGTGCCAGCAGCCCACCCTCGAGCCGACACTATGGCTACACCTTC.